One and the same sample provided the 26 T cell receptor beta chains below, sequenced in a study of beta chain features in type 1 diabetes. Findings and limits, study-wide: TCRB CDR3 length was moderately but significantly reduced in all four CD4+ subsets of Type 1 diabetes patients.

What these receptors recognize is not known. The entirety of the isolated RNA underwent reverse transcription, so expressed TCRB transcripts were sequenced. TCRdb keeps only in-frame clones here, not all; method: immunoSEQ multiplex PCR. Of 200,000 to 300,000 clones detected, roughly 20% appear once; the ten largest clones hold more than 0.025%. The sequencing sample was made of naive CD4+ T cells from blood. The origin of the receptors is a woman aged 40 to 50 with type 1 diabetes.

This chain connects TRBV5-4 to TRBJ2-5; 7 bases are shared with TRBD1. CDR3 length: 15 amino acids. The junction had 10 bases not matched to a gene; V was cut back by 4 bases and J by 4 bases. Germline CDR1 SGHNT, CDR2 YYREEE (reference sequence). The CDR3 region has the DNA TGTGCCAGCAGCGGCCCCCGACAGGGTGGAGAGACCCAGTACTTC. It encodes CASSGPRQGGETQYF. Filled out from reference TRBV5-4 and TRBJ2-5, the complete variable domain reads ETGVTQSPTHLIKTRGQQVTLRCSSQSGHNTVSWYQQALGQGPQFIFQYYREEENGRGNFPPRFSGLQFPNYSSELNVNALELDDSALYLCASSGPRQGGETQYFGPGTRLLVL.

The sample holds a few counts of this clone. In the same sample, other DNA sequences code for this CDR3. This rearrangement joins TRBV28 to TRBJ2-3, with D maybe TRBD2 (5 bases). The V end lost 2 bases, the J end lost 6 bases, and 6 bases lay between the germline ends. In germline, CDR1 is MDHEN, CDR2 SYDVKM. This CDR3 has 12 amino acids. The CDR3 sequence: CASSLGGDTQYF. In DNA, the CDR3 is TGTGCCAGCAGTTTAGGCGGGGATACGCAGTATTTT.

This clone was observed a handful of times. This chain links TRBV28 with TRBJ1-2; 11 nucleotides agree with TRBD1. This CDR3 is built from 16 residues. With 3 bases clipped from V and 4 bases from J, the junction kept 7 bases outside the gene matches. The germline CDR1 and CDR2 sequences are MDHEN and SYDVKM. CDR3 protein: CASSFYRDRGIYGYTF. The CDR3 bases are TGTGCCAGCAGTTTCTACCGGGACAGGGGGATCTATGGCTACACCTTC.

The rearrangement links TRBV6-6 to TRBJ1-1, with TRBD1 as a possible D gene (5 bases). The CDR3 totals 12 residues. The germline V gene encodes CDR1 MNHNY and CDR2 SVGAGI (reference sequence). V lost 0 bases to trimming and J lost 7 bases, with 6 bases between them. The chain's CDR3 is CASSYSQGEAFF. Here the CDR3 DNA reads TGTGCCAGCAGTTACTCGCAGGGTGAAGCTTTCTTT.

The rearrangement links TRBV25-1 to TRBJ2-1; D perhaps matches TRBD1 (6 bases). From germline, CDR1 is MGHDK and CDR2 SYGVNS. The CDR3 is 17 residues long. V was shortened by 9 bases and J by 7 bases, with 28 bases between the two germline ends. The CDR3 DNA reads as TGTGCCAGTGCATCAGGGGTCAGTTGGGTTCTTGGGAATGAGCAGTTCTTC. Translating gives CASASGVSWVLGNEQFF.

This clone was seen a few times. The chain is built from TRBV29-1 and TRBJ2-7; TRBD1 is a possible D gene (6 bases). Germline CDR1 is SQVTM and CDR2 is ANQGSEA. Trimming stripped 2 bases from V and 6 bases from J, with 11 bases between. The CDR3 is made up of 12 amino acids. This chain's CDR3 is CSVEKQGGEQYF. CDR3 bases: TGCAGCGTTGAAAAACAGGGTGGCGAGCAGTACTTC.

This clone was recorded once. J is TRBJ2-7 and V is TRBV28, with 8 bases that match TRBD1. This CDR3 is 14 amino acids long. The V and J ends lost 4 bases and 4 bases, in that order; junction bases with no gene match: 6. Per germline, CDR1 MDHEN and CDR2 SYDVKM. CDR3 loop: CASSYAGGLYEQYF. CDR3 coding DNA: TGTGCCAGCAGTTATGCAGGGGGCCTATACGAGCAGTACTTC.

As regards this clone: Different DNA sequences within this sample yield the same CDR3. The CDR3 protein is CASSPLDRGETQYF. As DNA, the CDR3 is TGTGCCAGCTCACCTCTCGACAGGGGGGAGACCCAGTACTTC. The J gene is TRBJ2-5, the V gene TRBV18; 9 bases align to TRBD1. Germline CDR1 KGHSH, CDR2 LQKENI. This CDR3 is 14 amino acids long. The J segment lost 5 bases and the V segment lost 3 bases, leaving 4 bases of the junction unmatched.

The J gene is TRBJ2-3, the V gene TRBV14; the D gene is possibly TRBD1 (5 bases). V was shortened by 5 bases and J by 0 bases, with 12 bases between the two germline ends. Germline V CDR1 and CDR2: SGHDN, FVKESK. CDR3 length: 15 amino acids. The CDR3 region has the DNA TGTGCCAGCAGCAACAGGAAGGGTAGCACAGATACGCAGTATTTT. As protein: CASSNRKGSTDTQYF.

This clone was seen a few times. This chain joins TRBV4-1 and TRBJ2-5, with D unclear. From germline, CDR1 is MGHRA and CDR2 YSYEKL. The V gene lost 0 bases and the J gene lost 6 bases, with 23 bases spanning the gap. This CDR3 has 18 residues. The CDR3 loop is CASSQDVNPAVDPKTQYF. The CDR3 DNA follows: TGCGCCAGCAGCCAAGATGTCAACCCTGCGGTCGACCCGAAGACCCAGTACTTC.

This clone was detected only a few times. Written as DNA, the CDR3 is TGTGCCAGCAGTGCAGGACAGGGCCGCACAGATACGCAGTATTTT. Amino acids: CASSAGQGRTDTQYF. The chain links TRBV2 to TRBJ2-3; 8 bases are shared with TRBD1. The CDR3 contains 15 residues. The junction had 4 bases not matched to a gene; V was cut back by 4 bases and J by 1 base. Germline values: CDR1 SNHLY, CDR2 FYNNEI.

This clone was seen just once. The chain employs TRBV11-2 and TRBJ2-2; a weak D match, TRBD1 (5 bases). The V gene lost 6 bases and the J gene lost 3 bases, with 11 bases spanning the gap. CDR1 is SGHAT, CDR2 FQNNGV, per germline. The CDR3 covers 14 residues. CDR3 nucleotide sequence: TGTGCCAGCAGACTGCAGGGATACACCGGGGAGCTGTTTTTT. Amino acid sequence: CASRLQGYTGELFF. The variable domain in full, with the rest retrieved from reference TRBV11-2 and TRBJ2-2, is EAGVAQSPRYKIIEKRQSVAFWCNPISGHATLYWYQQILGQGPKLLIQFQNNGVVDDSQLPKDRFSAERLKGVDSTLKIQPAKLEDSAVYLCASRLQGYTGELFFGEGSRLTVL.

This chain links TRBV4-3 with TRBJ2-1, with 10 bases lining up with TRBD2. The V segment lost 2 bases and the J segment 6 bases; nucleotides outside the gene matches: 7. Germline CDR1 LGHNA, CDR2 YSLEER. The CDR3 is 16 residues long. CDR3 DNA: TGCGCCAGCAGCCAACCGACTAGCGGGCGGTTCAATGAGCAGTTCTTC. Translating it yields CASSQPTSGRFNEQFF.

The chain joins TRBV6-5 to TRBJ2-3, with 7 nucleotides matching TRBD1. The CDR3 has 13 amino acids. The V gene end was trimmed by 4 bases and the J gene end by 4 bases; junction bases not matched to a gene: 2. From germline, CDR1 is MNHEY and CDR2 SVGAGI. The CDR3 sequence: CASSFQGADTQYF. CDR3 DNA: TGTGCCAGCAGTTTCCAGGGGGCAGATACGCAGTATTTT.

A single count supports this clone. The chain links TRBV7-6 to TRBJ2-3, with TRBD1 as a possible D gene (6 bases). Trimming left V 5 bases short and J 1 base short, with 10 bases between. CDR3 size: 14 residues. Germline V CDR1 and CDR2: SGHVS, FNYEAQ. DNA for the CDR3: TGTGCCAGCAGCACAAGACAGGGCACAGATACGCAGTATTTT. Amino acid sequence: CASSTRQGTDTQYF.

CDR3 loop: CATSRGDRVWNSPLHF. The DNA of the CDR3 is TGTGCCACCAGCAGAGGAGACAGGGTCTGGAATTCACCCCTCCACTTT. This chain links TRBV15 with TRBJ1-6; the match to TRBD1 covers 7 bases. J lost 7 bases, V lost 1 base, and 7 bases had no gene match. The germline gives CDR1 LNHNV, CDR2 YYDKDF (reference sequence). This CDR3 contains 16 residues.

This clone was picked up a small number of times. CDR3 DNA sequence: TGTGCCAGCAGTCGACGCCCCTTAGGGACAGGGCTTTATAGCAATCAGCCCCAGCATTTT. This gives the protein CASSRRPLGTGLYSNQPQHF. V is TRBV28 and J is TRBJ1-5, with 9 nucleotides matching TRBD1. The ends lost 5 bases at V and 0 bases at J; junction bases unmatched: 17. CDR1 is MDHEN and CDR2 is SYDVKM in the germline V gene. This CDR3 is built from 20 residues.

The table lists this clone with a few counts. At the DNA level, this CDR3 is encoded by other sequences in the same sample as well. The chain carries TRBV28 and TRBJ2-7; D unresolved. Trimming cost V 5 bases and J 3 bases, with 8 bases left between them. Germline V lookup: CDR1 MDHEN, CDR2 SYDVKM. The CDR3 length is 12 residues. CDR3 in DNA: TGTGCCAGCAGTCCCCGCGGCTACGAGCAGTACTTC. This sequence encodes CASSPRGYEQYF.

The chain joins TRBV15 to TRBJ2-7; 7 bases match TRBD2. Germline loops: CDR1 LNHNV, CDR2 YYDKDF (reference sequence). The CDR3 runs 16 residues. The V segment lost 3 bases and the J segment 4 bases; nucleotides outside the gene matches: 12. CDR3 sequence reads: CATSRGGTGRQYEQYF. The CDR3 DNA reads TGTGCCACCAGCAGGGGGGGGACGGGCAGGCAGTACGAGCAGTACTTC.

This rearrangement joins TRBV7-2 to TRBJ2-5; TRBD1 is a possible D gene (6 bases). The germline CDR1 and CDR2 sequences are SGHTA and FQGNSA. This CDR3 is 14 amino acids long. The germline V and J ends were trimmed by 6 bases and 5 bases, with 16 bases remaining between them. In nucleotides, the CDR3 is TGTGCCAGCAGTCCCCCCGGGACATGGGAGACCCAGTACTTC. Translating gives CASSPPGTWETQYF.

This chain links TRBV4-1 with TRBJ2-2; 9 bases match TRBD1. Germline CDR1 and CDR2: MGHRA and YSYEKL. There are 15 residues in the CDR3. Trimming took 4 bases from V and 4 from J; bases not matched to a gene: 4. The CDR3 nucleotides read TGCGCCAGCAGCCTGGGACAGGGAGTCACCGGGGAGCTGTTTTTT. This encodes CASSLGQGVTGELFF.

The table lists this clone with a few counts. The genes are TRBV11-2 and TRBJ2-7; D is undetermined. Per the germline V gene, CDR1 is SGHAT and CDR2 is FQNNGV. Trimming took off 1 base at V and 4 bases at J, with 14 bases between the two ends. CDR3 length: 15 amino acids. The CDR3 DNA reads TGTGCCAGCAGCTTAGGTTTCCAGCGTACGTACGAGCAGTACTTC. Protein: CASSLGFQRTYEQYF.

This clone was counted a few times. The chain employs TRBV29-1 and TRBJ2-1; TRBD1 matches at 7 bases. V trimming: 4 bases; J trimming: 4 bases; junction bases outside the gene matches: 1. Germline-derived CDR1 and CDR2 are SQVTM and ANQGSEA. The CDR3 totals 12 residues. The CDR3 DNA reads as TGCAGCGTTGGGGGACAGTACAATGAGCAGTTCTTC. Translating it yields CSVGGQYNEQFF.

The CDR3 region is CASWTSGSSYEQYF. DNA of the CDR3: TGTGCCAGCTGGACTAGCGGGAGCTCCTACGAGCAGTACTTC. The V and J genes are TRBV28 and TRBJ2-7; 13 bases are a match to TRBD2. The CDR3 runs to 14 residues. The V gene's germline CDR1 is MDHEN and CDR2 SYDVKM. The V segment lost 8 bases and the J segment 0 bases; nucleotides outside the gene matches: 1.

The chain employs TRBV7-9 and TRBJ2-7, with 8 bases that match TRBD2. This CDR3 comprises 15 residues. The ends lost 5 bases at V and 2 bases at J; junction bases unmatched: 8. Germline CDR1 and CDR2: SEHNR and FQNEAQ (reference sequence). The CDR3 loop is CASSLLAVGAYEQYF. The CDR3 DNA is TGTGCCAGCAGCCTACTAGCGGTGGGAGCCTACGAGCAGTACTTC.

The chain couples TRBV6-1 to TRBJ1-2; TRBD1 might be the D (6 bases). V was cut by 9 bases and J by 0 bases, with 11 bases left in between. The CDR3 is 13 amino acids. Germline V gives CDR1 MNHNS, CDR2 SASEGT. CDR3 region: CASMDSSNYGYTF. CDR3 sequence (DNA): TGTGCCAGTATGGACAGTTCTAACTATGGCTACACCTTC.